This record covers a single T cell receptor (beta chain). Its matching antigen is unknown. The sample is drawn from a study of T cell responses to AZD1222 COVID-19 vaccine. Study-wide results and caveats: White British donors predominated, females outnumbered males, and clonal diversity was possibly underestimated. Repertoires were sampled only after the peak T cell response.

CDR1 and CDR2 (germline): SGHTA, FQGTGA. V was pared by 5 bases and J by 5 bases, with 10 bases between. The CDR3 contains 13 residues. The protocol was immunoSEQ multiplex PCR, while the TCRdb copy is restricted to in-frame clones and leaves out a portion. The repertoire holds around 140,000 clones, approximately 85% seen once, with around 8.3% in the top ten. The chain uses TRBV7-3 and TRBJ2-1; D gene ambiguous. This sequence was found in an adult who received the MenACWY meningococcal vaccine as a control. The sample consisted of peripheral blood, taken 28 days after the second dose of the MenACWY control vaccine. CDR3 sequence: CASSRPANNEQFF. CDR3 DNA: TGTGCCAGCAGCAGACCCGCGAACAATGAGCAGTTCTTC.